Listed here are 25 T cell receptor beta chains from one sample, sequenced in a study of blood T cell repertoires in COVID-19. Some clones are missing from TCRdb's copy, which holds only in-frame ones; the method was immunoSEQ multiplex PCR. The data contain some 70,000 clones, less than 85% of them singletons. Sequencing input: peripheral blood. These receptors originate from a man over 45 with COVID-19, enrolled during active disease.

The J gene is TRBJ2-4, the V gene TRBV4-3; D uncertain. Trimming stripped 0 bases from V and 3 bases from J, with 9 bases between. The germline V gene has CDR1 LGHNA and CDR2 YSLEER. The CDR3 covers 15 residues. CDR3 protein: CASSQERILKNIQYF. The CDR3 DNA reads as TGCGCCAGCAGCCAAGAGCGGATTCTCAAAAACATTCAGTACTTC.

This rearrangement joins TRBV27 to TRBJ2-1, with 7 bases aligning to TRBD2. With V trimmed by 5 bases and J by 4 bases, 8 bases remained unmatched. Germline assignment: CDR1 MNHEY and CDR2 SMNVEV (reference sequence). The CDR3 length is 15 residues. The CDR3 is CASSITAGWYNEQFF. CDR3 nucleotides: TGTGCCAGCAGTATCACAGCGGGATGGTACAATGAGCAGTTCTTC.

By sample share, this clone is medium-sized (0.01 to 0.1%). The chain links TRBV16 to TRBJ1-4; TRBD1 agrees at 8 bases. The CDR3 totals 20 residues. The germline gives CDR1 KGHSY, CDR2 FQNENV. The trim removed 3 bases at V and 2 bases at J, leaving 17 bases unmatched. CDR3 in DNA: TGTGCCAGCAGCCAGCCCAACGACAGGGGAAAAAGGTCTACTAATGAAAAACTGTTTTTT. As protein: CASSQPNDRGKRSTNEKLFF.

This CDR3 reads CASSQRGLGLYGYTF. The DNA for the CDR3 is TGTGCCAGCAGCCAAAGGGGGCTTGGACTCTATGGCTACACCTTC. The chain employs TRBV14 and TRBJ1-2; 7 nucleotides agree with TRBD1. The V gene end was trimmed by 2 bases and the J gene end by 4 bases; junction bases not matched to a gene: 7. The CDR3 consists of 15 residues. Germline V lookup: CDR1 SGHDN, CDR2 FVKESK.

V usage is TRBV7-2 and J usage is TRBJ2-2; 16 bases agree with TRBD2. After removal of 6 bases from V and 1 base from J, the junction contained 8 bases not matched to a gene. The CDR3 has 19 amino acids. Per germline, CDR1 SGHTA and CDR2 FQGNSA. The CDR3 DNA follows: TGTGCCAGCAGTAATCCGGGACTAGCGGGGGGGAAGAACACCGGGGAGCTGTTTTTT. Its protein product is CASSNPGLAGGKNTGELFF. The variable domain in full, completed from reference TRBV7-2 and TRBJ2-2, reads GAGVSQSPSNKVTEKGKDVELRCDPISGHTALYWYRQSLGQGLEFLIYFQGNSAPDKSGLPSDRFSAERTGGSVSTLTIQRTQQEDSAVYLCASSNPGLAGGKNTGELFFGEGSRLTVL.

The gene calls are TRBV5-5 and TRBJ1-5, with no clear D. Trimming shortened V by 0 bases and J by 2 bases, and 9 bases separated the two germline ends. Per germline, CDR1 SGHKS and CDR2 YYEKEE (reference sequence). The CDR3 covers 15 residues. In DNA form, the CDR3 reads TGTGCCAGCAGCTTGGCTGGGGAGGGCAATCAGCCCCAGCATTTT. Translating gives CASSLAGEGNQPQHF.

CDR3 sequence (DNA): TGTGCCAGCAATCAACAGGGGAGTCGTGGCTACACCTTC. It is translated as CASNQQGSRGYTF. The chain employs TRBV6-6 and TRBJ1-2, with 7 bases fitting TRBD1. The germline V gene has CDR1 MNHNY and CDR2 SVGAGI (reference sequence). Losses at the gene ends were 7 bases for V and 7 bases for J; bases not matched to a gene: 9. The CDR3 consists of 13 residues.

The V gene is TRBV12-3 or TRBV12-4, the J gene TRBJ1-2; no reliable D call. The CDR3 contains 13 residues. V was pared by 5 bases and J by 8 bases, with 15 bases between. CDR3 amino acids: CASSRTGGWGYTF. The CDR3 bases are TGTGCCAGCAGTCGTACGGGTGGGTGGGGCTACACCTTC.

The gene calls are TRBV7-3 and TRBJ2-3; D not certain. V was cut by 5 bases and J by 2 bases, with 8 bases left in between. CDR1 and CDR2 (germline): SGHTA, FQGTGA. The length of the CDR3 is 13 residues. CDR3: CASSAHITDTQYF. CDR3 sequence (DNA): TGTGCCAGCAGCGCTCACATCACAGATACGCAGTATTTT.

DNA for the CDR3: TGTGCCATCAGAGGGGACAGGGGGCGCCCCGGCTATGGCTACACCTTC. It translates to CAIRGDRGRPGYGYTF. This chain connects TRBV10-3 to TRBJ1-2; 12 bases agree with TRBD1. In germline, CDR1 is ENHRY, CDR2 SYGVKD. CDR3 length: 16 amino acids. Trimming removed 6 bases from V and 4 bases from J; junction bases left unmatched: 9.

The chain employs TRBV18 and TRBJ2-1; TRBD2 matches 11 bases. CDR1 is KGHSH and CDR2 is LQKENI in the germline V gene. This CDR3 is built from 14 residues. V shed 4 bases, J shed 7 bases, and the junction held 3 bases outside the gene matches. CDR3 nucleotides: TGTGCCAGCTCACAGACTAGCGGGGCTAATGAGCAGTTCTTC. Translation gives CASSQTSGANEQFF.

The gene calls are TRBV18 and TRBJ1-1; 7 bases match TRBD1. J gave up 6 bases and V 3 bases, and 7 bases lay outside the gene matches. The V gene's germline CDR1 is KGHSH and CDR2 LQKENI. There are 14 residues in the CDR3. DNA of the CDR3: TGTGCCAGCTCACCCGACAGGGTTTTTTCTGAAGCTTTCTTT. As protein: CASSPDRVFSEAFF.

The gene calls are TRBV11-2 and TRBJ2-7; 9 bases are shared with TRBD1. Germline V gene lookup returns CDR1 SGHAT and CDR2 FQNNGV. The CDR3 runs to 15 residues. Unmatched junction bases numbered 6, after V lost 1 base and J lost 5 bases. The CDR3 is CASSLAGTGWDEQYF. As DNA, the CDR3 is TGTGCCAGCAGCTTAGCCGGGACAGGGTGGGACGAGCAGTACTTC.

The chain links TRBV5-1 to TRBJ2-1; 11 bases fit TRBD2. Germline V gives CDR1 SGHRS, CDR2 YFSETQ. The CDR3 contains 21 residues. The V gene end was trimmed by 1 base and the J gene end by 0 bases; junction bases not matched to a gene: 15. The CDR3 DNA sequence: TGCGCCAGCAGCTTGCCATTCTTCCGGACTAGCGGGCTGAGCTCCTACAATGAGCAGTTCTTC. This sequence encodes CASSLPFFRTSGLSSYNEQFF.

This clone was observed a single time. The J gene is TRBJ1-1, the V gene TRBV9; no clear D gene. Germline V gives CDR1 SGDLS, CDR2 YYNGEE. V was cut by 0 bases and J by 3 bases, with 15 bases left in between. This CDR3 is 16 amino acids long. In nucleotides, the CDR3 is TGTGCCAGCAGCGTAGGTGCCTCTGGAGCCGACACTGAAGCTTTCTTT. It is translated as CASSVGASGADTEAFF.

This sequence joins TRBV3-1 (or the pseudogene TRBV3-2) and TRBJ1-3; possibly TRBD1 for D (5 bases). Germline V gives CDR1 LGHDT, CDR2 YNNKEL (reference sequence). This CDR3 has 15 amino acids. Trimming left V 0 bases short and J 3 bases short, with 9 bases between. CDR3 region: CASSQDGGDGNTIYF. CDR3 coding DNA: TGTGCCAGCAGCCAAGATGGAGGGGATGGAAACACCATATATTTT.

V usage is TRBV30 and J usage is TRBJ1-6; TRBD1 matches 8 bases. This CDR3 contains 16 residues. The V segment lost 4 bases and the J segment 5 bases; nucleotides outside the gene matches: 10. Germline loops: CDR1 GTSNPN, CDR2 SVGIG (reference sequence). The CDR3 sequence: CAWTRPGQEHNSPLHF. The CDR3 coding sequence is TGTGCCTGGACCCGTCCGGGACAGGAACATAATTCACCCCTCCACTTT.

DNA for the CDR3: TGTGCCAGCAGTTTACGTCATCAGCTAGCGCTCCGAGAGCAGTACTTC. It encodes CASSLRHQLALREQYF. The chain joins TRBV28 to TRBJ2-7, with a tentative D call TRBD2 (6 bases). Looked up from germline, CDR1 is MDHEN and CDR2 is SYDVKM. The length of the CDR3 is 16 residues. Trimming cost V 2 bases and J 7 bases, with 21 bases left between them.

The V gene is TRBV5-6, the J gene TRBJ2-1, with no clear D. The CDR3 has 12 amino acids. V was trimmed by 0 bases and J by 10 bases, leaving 8 bases between them. Looked up from germline, CDR1 is SGHDT and CDR2 is YYEEEE. The CDR3 coding sequence is TGTGCCAGCAGCTTGGTCCCAAGCGAGCAGTTCTTC. Protein sequence: CASSLVPSEQFF.

This chain connects TRBV11-3 to TRBJ1-5, with D tentatively TRBD1 (5 bases). The V end lost 4 bases, the J end lost 2 bases, and 15 bases lay between the germline ends. Per the germline V gene, CDR1 is SGHNT and CDR2 is YENEEA. CDR3 size: 16 residues. The CDR3 loop is CASSWNRGSGNQPQHF. The CDR3 coding sequence is TGTGCCAGCAGCTGGAATAGGGGTTCGGGCAATCAGCCCCAGCATTTT.

V gene TRBV15 combines with J gene TRBJ1-1; no clear D gene. Germline CDR1 LNHNV, CDR2 YYDKDF (reference sequence). The CDR3 is 13 residues long. Between the trimmed V and J ends, which lost 1 base and 0 bases, there was a span of 3 bases. This chain's CDR3 is CATSRVMNTEAFF. CDR3 DNA sequence: TGTGCCACCAGCAGAGTCATGAACACTGAAGCTTTCTTT.

The J gene is TRBJ1-5, the V gene TRBV10-3; D unresolved. With 1 base removed from V and 7 bases from J, the gap between germline ends came to 11 bases. The CDR3 totals 14 residues. The germline gives CDR1 ENHRY, CDR2 SYGVKD. The DNA of the CDR3 is TGTGCCATCAGTGAGTACGAGGCGGGGCAGCCCCAGCATTTT. Translation gives CAISEYEAGQPQHF.

The J gene is TRBJ2-3, the V gene TRBV7-3; 9 bases align to TRBD2. Germline V gene lookup returns CDR1 SGHTA and CDR2 FQGTGA. The CDR3 sequence is 16 residues long. V lost 2 bases, J lost 5 bases, and 8 bases stayed unmatched. CDR3 DNA: TGTGCCAGCAGCTTAGGGCTAGCGGGGTCGGGAGATACGCAGTATTTT. It translates to CASSLGLAGSGDTQYF.

This chain uses TRBV7-3 with TRBJ2-2; tentatively, D is TRBD2 (5 bases). The V and J ends lost 0 bases and 0 bases respectively, with 11 bases between them. Looked up from germline, CDR1 is SGHTA and CDR2 is FQGTGA. The CDR3 consists of 17 residues. The CDR3 reads CASSLTRGNSNTGELFF. The DNA for the CDR3 is TGTGCCAGCAGCTTAACTAGAGGGAACTCGAACACCGGGGAGCTGTTTTTT.

This chain links TRBV30 with TRBJ2-7; 8 bases fit TRBD2. Germline loops: CDR1 GTSNPN, CDR2 SVGIG (reference sequence). The CDR3 spans 15 residues. V trimming: 3 bases; J trimming: 2 bases; junction bases outside the gene matches: 9. CDR3 sequence (DNA): TGTGCCTGGAGCCCAGGCGGGGGGCAGACCTACGAGCAGTACTTC. Translation gives CAWSPGGGQTYEQYF.